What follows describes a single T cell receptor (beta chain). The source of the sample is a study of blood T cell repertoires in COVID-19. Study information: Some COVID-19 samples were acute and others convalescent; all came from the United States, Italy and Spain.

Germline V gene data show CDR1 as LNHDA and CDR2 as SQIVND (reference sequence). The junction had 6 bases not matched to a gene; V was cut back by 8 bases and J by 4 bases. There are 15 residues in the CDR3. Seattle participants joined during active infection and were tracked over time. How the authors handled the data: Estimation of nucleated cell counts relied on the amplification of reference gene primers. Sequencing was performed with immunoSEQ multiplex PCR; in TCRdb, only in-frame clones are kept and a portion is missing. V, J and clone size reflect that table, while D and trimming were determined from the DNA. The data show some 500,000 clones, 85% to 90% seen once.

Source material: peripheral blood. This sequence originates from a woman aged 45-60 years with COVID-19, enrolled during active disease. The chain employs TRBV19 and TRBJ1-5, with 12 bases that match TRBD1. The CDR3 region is CASRDRGRGNQPQHF. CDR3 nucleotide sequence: TGTGCCAGTCGGGACAGGGGGCGAGGGAATCAGCCCCAGCATTTT. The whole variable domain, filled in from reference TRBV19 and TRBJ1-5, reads DGGITQSPKYLFRKEGQNVTLSCEQNLNHDAMYWYRQDPGQGLRLIYYSQIVNDFQKGDIAEGYSVSREKKESFPLTVTSAQKNPTAFYLCASRDRGRGNQPQHFGDGTRLSIL.